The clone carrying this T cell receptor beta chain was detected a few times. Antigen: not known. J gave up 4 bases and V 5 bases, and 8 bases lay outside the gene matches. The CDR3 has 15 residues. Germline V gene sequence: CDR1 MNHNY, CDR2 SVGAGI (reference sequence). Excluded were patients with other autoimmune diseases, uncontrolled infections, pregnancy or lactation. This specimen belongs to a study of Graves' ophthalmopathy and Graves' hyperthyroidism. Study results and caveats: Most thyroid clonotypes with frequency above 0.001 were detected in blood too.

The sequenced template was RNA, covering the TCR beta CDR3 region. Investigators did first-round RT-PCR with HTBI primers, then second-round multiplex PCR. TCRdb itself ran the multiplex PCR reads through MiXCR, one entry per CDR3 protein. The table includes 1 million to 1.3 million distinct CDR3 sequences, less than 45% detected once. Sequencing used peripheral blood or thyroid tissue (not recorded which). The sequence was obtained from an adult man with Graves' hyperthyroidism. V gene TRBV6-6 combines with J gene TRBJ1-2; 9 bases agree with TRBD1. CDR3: CASSGGPGQGYGYTF. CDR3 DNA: TGTGCCAGCAGTGGGGGTCCGGGACAGGGCTATGGCTACACCTTC.